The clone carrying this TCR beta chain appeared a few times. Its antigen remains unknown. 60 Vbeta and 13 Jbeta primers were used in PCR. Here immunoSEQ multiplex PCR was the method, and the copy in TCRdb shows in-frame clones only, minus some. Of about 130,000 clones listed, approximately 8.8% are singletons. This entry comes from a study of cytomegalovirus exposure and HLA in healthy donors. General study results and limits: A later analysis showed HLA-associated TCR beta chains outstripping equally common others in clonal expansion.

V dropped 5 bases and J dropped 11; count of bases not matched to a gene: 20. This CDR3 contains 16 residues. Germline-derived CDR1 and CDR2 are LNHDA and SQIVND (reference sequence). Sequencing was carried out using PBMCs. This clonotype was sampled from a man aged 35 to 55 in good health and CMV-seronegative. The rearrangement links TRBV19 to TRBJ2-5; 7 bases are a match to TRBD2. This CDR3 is CASSFTAGYPAGEQYF. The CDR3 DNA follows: TGTGCCAGTAGTTTTACAGCGGGGTACCCAGCGGGTGAGCAGTACTTC.